This TCR beta chain was sequenced during a study of CD8 T cell repertoires and HIV-1 epitope variants. Across the study: Each of Twenty-five Gag and Nef epitope peptides stimulated a separate culture. Controls were a CMV, EBV and flu peptide pool, Ebola AY9 negative control, and no-peptide well. IL-2, IL-7 and IL-15 were added on days 3 and 7 of approximately 11-day cultures.

Sequencing was performed with immunoSEQ multiplex PCR; in TCRdb, only in-frame clones are kept and a portion is missing. The sample has approximately 90,000 clones, 60% to 80% seen once; the top ten hold roughly 24%. A few counts support this clone. V lost 7 bases, J lost 4 bases, and 6 bases stayed unmatched. This CDR3 spans 13 amino acids. Germline-derived CDR1 and CDR2 are MNHEY and SVGAGI. The sample taken for sequencing was uncultured baseline CD8+ T cells from peripheral blood mononuclear cells (PBMCs). The chain couples TRBV6-5 to TRBJ2-5; 7 bases match TRBD2. The sequence was obtained from a male donor with HIV. CDR3 sequence: CASTVSGGETQYF. CDR3 coding DNA: TGTGCCAGCACCGTCTCGGGGGGAGAGACCCAGTACTTC.